This paragraph covers one TCR beta chain sequence. The junction shows a germline mismatch at one end, possibly a read error. The record originates from a study of blood T cell repertoires in COVID-19. Whole-study context: Both acute and convalescent COVID-19 samples were obtained from the United States, Italy and Spain. In each case, the material was cDNA or gDNA derived from T cells, B-cell-depleted T cells, or PBMCs.

Methods used by the authors: Amplification with reference gene primers provided the estimates of nucleated cell counts. Profiled with immunoSEQ multiplex PCR; TCRdb holds only in-frame clones, not every one. V, J and clone size reflect that table, while D and trimming were determined from the DNA. The repertoire includes approximately 78,000 clones, 88% of them detected once, and 25% to 35% sits in the top ten. The germline CDR1 and CDR2 sequences are MGHRA and YSYEKL. CDR3 length: 14 amino acids. The TCR was taken from a man aged 50 to 59 with acute or convalescent COVID-19. Sequenced input: peripheral blood. This rearrangement joins TRBV4-1 to TRBJ1-5, with D perhaps TRBD1 (5 bases). The CDR3 DNA reads as TGCGCCAGCAGCCAAGGGGGCAGCAGTCAGCCCCAGCATTTT. Translated: CASSQGGSSQPQHF.